This TCR beta chain was profiled in a study of control samples from healthy donors and cancer patients. Trimming removed 1 base at V and 9 bases at J, with 7 bases between. The CDR3 has 12 residues. Germline assignment: CDR1 SGHTA and CDR2 FQGNSA. Profiling relied on immunoSEQ multiplex PCR, and the TCRdb table lists in-frame clones only, not all of them. Of 150,000 to 200,000 clones in the sample, around 91% are singletons; the top ten hold less than 1.6%. V usage is TRBV7-2 and J usage is TRBJ1-5; D is unresolved. The sequenced sample was blood. This TCR derives from a woman in her twenties or thirties in good health. The CDR3 DNA is TGTGCCAGCAGCTTAGGTGTCCGGCCCCAGCATTTT. This gives the protein CASSLGVRPQHF.